This T cell receptor (beta chain) was obtained from a study of OX40 agonist ivuxolimab in advanced cancers. Turning to the study itself: Having had anti-PD-1, anti-PD-L1 or anti-CTLA-4 therapy before was allowed, and roughly 38% had some.

Trimming shortened V by 3 bases and J by 4 bases, and 14 bases separated the two germline ends. This CDR3 is 15 amino acids long. Per germline, CDR1 SGHKS and CDR2 YYEKEE (reference sequence). Blood sampling was done at baseline, cycle 4 day 1, and cycle 7 day 1. Here immunoSEQ multiplex PCR was the method, and the copy in TCRdb shows in-frame clones only, minus some. Of approximately 64,000 clones in the sample, 88% were seen once. The TCR comes from an adult with an advanced solid tumor such as melanoma, head and neck, liver or kidney cancer. Sequences were derived from CD4+ or CD8+ T cells sorted from blood, sampled in a trial of the OX40 agonist ivuxolimab. The chain combines TRBV5-5 with TRBJ1-3, with D perhaps TRBD1 (5 bases). The CDR3 region has the DNA TGTGCCAGCAGCTCGGTTCCAGGGCTCGGAAACACCATATATTTT. This translates into CASSSVPGLGNTIYF.